Listed here are 8 T cell receptor beta chains from one sample, sequenced in a study of control samples from healthy donors and cancer patients. Data came from immunoSEQ multiplex PCR; TCRdb stores just in-frame clones and leaves some out. The sample lists 110,000 or so clones, about 86% occurring once. Sequencing used blood. These receptors all come from a man in his thirties or forties in good health.

This clone has a single count. V and J are TRBV29-1 and TRBJ1-1; tentative D call: TRBD1 (6 bases). Germline CDR1 and CDR2: SQVTM and ANQGSEA. The CDR3 contains 12 residues. Trimming stripped 5 bases from V and 4 bases from J, with 11 bases between. The CDR3 sequence: CSVYHRATEAFF. CDR3 nucleotides: TGCAGCGTTTACCACAGGGCCACTGAAGCTTTCTTT.

This clone turned up a few times. The V call is TRBV6-1, the J call TRBJ1-1; D is perhaps TRBD1 (6 bases). With 2 bases removed from V and 7 bases from J, the gap between germline ends came to 11 bases. Germline CDR1 MNHNS, CDR2 SASEGT. This CDR3 has 13 residues. CDR3 sequence: CASSELGGDEAFF. The CDR3 DNA reads as TGTGCCAGCAGTGAATTAGGGGGTGATGAAGCTTTCTTT.

The CDR3 here is CASSYSGTPHEQYV. CDR3 DNA sequence: TGTGCCAGCAGCTACTCCGGGACCCCCCACGAGCAGTACGTC. The J gene is TRBJ2-7, the V gene TRBV11-2; D tentatively fits TRBD1 or TRBD2 (5 bases each). Germline CDR1 is SGHAT and CDR2 is FQNNGV. The CDR3 loop spans 14 amino acids. V was cut by 4 bases and J by 5 bases, with 15 bases left in between.

The chain carries TRBV7-2 and TRBJ1-5; the D gene is possibly TRBD1 (5 bases). In germline, CDR1 is SGHTA, CDR2 FQGNSA. This CDR3 region has 14 residues. Trimming left V 5 bases short and J 3 bases short, with 11 bases between. The CDR3 protein is CASSPWDVNQPQHF. The CDR3 DNA is TGTGCCAGCAGCCCTTGGGACGTCAATCAGCCCCAGCATTTT. Complete variable domain (other parts from reference TRBV7-2 and TRBJ1-5): GAGVSQSPSNKVTEKGKDVELRCDPISGHTALYWYRQSLGQGLEFLIYFQGNSAPDKSGLPSDRFSAERTGGSVSTLTIQRTQQEDSAVYLCASSPWDVNQPQHFGDGTRLSIL.

For the CDR3, the DNA is TGTGCCAGCAGCTTAATAGCGGGGTCCTACAATGAGCAGTTCTTC. It specifies CASSLIAGSYNEQFF. The genes are TRBV7-3 and TRBJ2-1, with 8 bases that match TRBD2. Germline trimming cut 1 base from V and 1 base from J; bases unmatched to any gene: 0. The CDR3 is 15 residues long. The germline gives CDR1 SGHTA, CDR2 FQGTGA.

Remarks on this clone: Within the sample, other DNA sequences also encode this same CDR3. The J gene is TRBJ1-2, the V gene TRBV9; the match to TRBD1 covers 8 bases. Unmatched junction bases numbered 0, after V lost 2 bases and J lost 0 bases. CDR1 is SGDLS and CDR2 is YYNGEE in the germline V gene. This CDR3 has 14 amino acids. The CDR3, as DNA: TGTGCCAGCAGCGTGACAGGGGCTAACTATGGCTACACCTTC. Residues: CASSVTGANYGYTF.

This clone has only a few counts. This chain links TRBV7-9 with TRBJ1-1; no reliable D call. Germline V gene sequence: CDR1 SEHNR, CDR2 FQNEAQ (reference sequence). The CDR3 consists of 14 residues. The V end was cut by 5 bases, the J end by 4 bases, with 14 bases between. CDR3 loop: CASSKPPPSTEAFF. The CDR3 DNA is TGTGCCAGCAGCAAACCCCCTCCTTCCACTGAAGCTTTCTTT.

The J gene is TRBJ2-1, the V gene TRBV2; 9 bases agree with TRBD2. CDR3 length: 14 amino acids. Germline V gene lookup returns CDR1 SNHLY and CDR2 FYNNEI. Germline trimming cut 4 bases from V and 9 bases from J; bases unmatched to any gene: 7. The CDR3 DNA reads TGTGCCAGCAGTGGACTAGCGGCGGTCGGTGAGCAGTTCTTC. Encoded protein: CASSGLAAVGEQFF.